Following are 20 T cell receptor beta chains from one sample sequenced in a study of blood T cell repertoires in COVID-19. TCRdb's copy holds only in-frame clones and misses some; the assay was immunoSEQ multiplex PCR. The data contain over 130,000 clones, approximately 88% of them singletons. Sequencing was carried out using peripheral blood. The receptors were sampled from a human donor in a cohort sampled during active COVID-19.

The CDR3 nucleotides read TGTGCCAGCAGCCAAGAGACAGGGGGCTCGTACGAGCAGTACTTC. This sequence encodes CASSQETGGSYEQYF. The gene calls are TRBV3-1 (or the pseudogene TRBV3-2) and TRBJ2-7, with 10 positions matching TRBD1. The CDR3 loop spans 15 amino acids. Per germline, CDR1 LGHDT and CDR2 YNNKEL (reference sequence). J lost 4 bases, V lost 0 bases, and 3 bases had no gene match.

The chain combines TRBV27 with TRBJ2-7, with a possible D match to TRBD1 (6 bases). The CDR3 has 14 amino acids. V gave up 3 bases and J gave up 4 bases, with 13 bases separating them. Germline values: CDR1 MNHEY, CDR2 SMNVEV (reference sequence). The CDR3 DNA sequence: TGTGCCAGCAGTTTGATAGGGGGTTTATACGAGCAGTACTTC. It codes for CASSLIGGLYEQYF.

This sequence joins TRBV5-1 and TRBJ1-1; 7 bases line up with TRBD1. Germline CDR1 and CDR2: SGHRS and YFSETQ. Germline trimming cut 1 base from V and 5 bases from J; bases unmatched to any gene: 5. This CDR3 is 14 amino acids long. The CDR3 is CASSLRGPGTEAFF. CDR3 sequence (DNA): TGCGCCAGCAGCTTGAGGGGGCCGGGGACTGAAGCTTTCTTT.

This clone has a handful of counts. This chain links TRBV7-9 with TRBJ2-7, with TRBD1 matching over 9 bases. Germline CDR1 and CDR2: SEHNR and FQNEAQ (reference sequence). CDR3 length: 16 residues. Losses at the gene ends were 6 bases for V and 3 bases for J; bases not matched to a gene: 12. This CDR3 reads CASSSPLGQGIYEQYF. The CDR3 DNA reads TGTGCCAGCAGTTCCCCCTTAGGACAGGGGATCTACGAGCAGTACTTC.

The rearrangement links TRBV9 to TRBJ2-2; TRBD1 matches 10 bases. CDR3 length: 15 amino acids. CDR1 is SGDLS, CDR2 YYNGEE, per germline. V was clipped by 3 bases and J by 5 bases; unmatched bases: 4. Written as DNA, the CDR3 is TGTGCCAGCAGCGACCGGGGACAGGGGACCGGGGAGCTGTTTTTT. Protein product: CASSDRGQGTGELFF. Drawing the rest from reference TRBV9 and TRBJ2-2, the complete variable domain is DSGVTQTPKHLITATGQRVTLRCSPRSGDLSVYWYQQSLDQGLQFLIQYYNGEERAKGNILERFSAQQFPDLHSELNLSSLELGDSALYFCASSDRGQGTGELFFGEGSRLTVL.

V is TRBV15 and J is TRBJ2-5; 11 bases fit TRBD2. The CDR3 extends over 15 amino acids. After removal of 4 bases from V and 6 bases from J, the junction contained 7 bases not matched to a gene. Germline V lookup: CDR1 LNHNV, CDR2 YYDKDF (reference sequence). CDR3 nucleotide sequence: TGTGCCACCAGCATCCGGACTAGCGGGCGAAAGACCCAGTACTTC. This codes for CATSIRTSGRKTQYF.

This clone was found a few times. CDR3 bases: TGTGCCAGCAGCTTTGATGCTAGCGGGATTGGCGAGCAGTACTTC. Translated, it gives CASSFDASGIGEQYF. J is TRBJ2-7 and V is TRBV7-6, with TRBD2 matching 9 bases. This CDR3 is built from 15 residues. Germline values: CDR1 SGHVS, CDR2 FNYEAQ. V dropped 3 bases and J dropped 6; count of bases not matched to a gene: 9.

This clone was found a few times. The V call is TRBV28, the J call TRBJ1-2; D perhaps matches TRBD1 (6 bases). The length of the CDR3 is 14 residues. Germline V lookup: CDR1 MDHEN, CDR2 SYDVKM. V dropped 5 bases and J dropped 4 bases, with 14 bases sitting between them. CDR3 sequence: CASSQTGRGYGYTF. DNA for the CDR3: TGTGCCAGCAGTCAAACAGGGAGGGGCTATGGCTACACCTTC.

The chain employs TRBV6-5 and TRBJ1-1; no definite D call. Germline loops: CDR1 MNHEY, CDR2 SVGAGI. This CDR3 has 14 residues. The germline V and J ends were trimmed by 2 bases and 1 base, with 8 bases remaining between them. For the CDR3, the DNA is TGTGCCAGCAGTTACGAAGACAAGAACACTGAAGCTTTCTTT. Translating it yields CASSYEDKNTEAFF.

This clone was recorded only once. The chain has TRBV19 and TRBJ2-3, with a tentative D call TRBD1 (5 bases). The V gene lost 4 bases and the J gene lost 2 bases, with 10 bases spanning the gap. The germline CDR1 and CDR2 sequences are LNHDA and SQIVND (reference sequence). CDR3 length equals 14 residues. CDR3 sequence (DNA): TGTGCCAGTAGTACCGGACATTCCACAGATACGCAGTATTTT. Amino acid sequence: CASSTGHSTDTQYF.

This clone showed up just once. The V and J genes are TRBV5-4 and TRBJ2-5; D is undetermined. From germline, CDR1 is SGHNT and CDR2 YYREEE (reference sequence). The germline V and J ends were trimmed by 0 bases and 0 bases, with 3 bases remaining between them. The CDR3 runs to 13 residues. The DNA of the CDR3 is TGTGCCAGCAGCTTGGACAACCAAGAGACCCAGTACTTC. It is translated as CASSLDNQETQYF.

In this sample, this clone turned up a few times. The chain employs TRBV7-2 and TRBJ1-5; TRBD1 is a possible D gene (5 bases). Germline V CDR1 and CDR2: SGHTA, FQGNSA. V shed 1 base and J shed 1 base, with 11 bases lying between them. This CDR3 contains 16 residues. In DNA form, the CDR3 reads TGTGCCAGCAGCTTAGTCGCAGACAGAAGCAATCAGCCCCAGCATTTT. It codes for CASSLVADRSNQPQHF.

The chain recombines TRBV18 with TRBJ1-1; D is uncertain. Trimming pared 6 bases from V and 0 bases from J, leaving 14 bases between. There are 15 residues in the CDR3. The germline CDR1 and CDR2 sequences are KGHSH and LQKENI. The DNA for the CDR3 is TGTGCCAGCTCCCTTGTGGACTCCCTGAACACTGAAGCTTTCTTT. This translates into CASSLVDSLNTEAFF.

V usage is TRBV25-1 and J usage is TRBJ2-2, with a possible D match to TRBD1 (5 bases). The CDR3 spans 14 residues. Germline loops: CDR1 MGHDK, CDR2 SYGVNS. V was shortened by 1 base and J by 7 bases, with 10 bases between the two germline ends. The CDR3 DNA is TGTGCCAGCAGTGAATGGCCCAGGGACGGGGAGCTGTTTTTT. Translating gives CASSEWPRDGELFF.

CDR3 in amino acids: CAWSPDRITEAFF. DNA for the CDR3: TGTGCCTGGAGTCCGGACAGAATCACTGAAGCTTTCTTT. The chain uses TRBV30 and TRBJ1-1; the D gene is possibly TRBD1 (6 bases). The CDR3 runs to 13 residues. Per the germline V gene, CDR1 is GTSNPN and CDR2 is SVGIG (reference sequence). Trimming took off 2 bases at V and 4 bases at J, with 11 bases between the two ends. The entire variable domain, with the rest obtained from reference TRBV30 and TRBJ1-1, is as follows: SQTIHQWPATLVQPVGSPLSLECTVEGTSNPNLYWYRQAAGRGLQLLFYSVGIGQISSEVPQNLSASRPQDRQFILSSKKLLLSDSGFYLCAWSPDRITEAFFGQGTRLTVV.

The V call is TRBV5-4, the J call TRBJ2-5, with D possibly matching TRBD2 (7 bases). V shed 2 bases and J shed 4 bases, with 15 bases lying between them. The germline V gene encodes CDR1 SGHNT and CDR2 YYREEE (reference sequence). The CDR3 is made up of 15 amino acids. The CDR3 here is CASSLKGGGGETQYF. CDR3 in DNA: TGTGCCAGCAGCTTAAAGGGGGGGGGAGGAGAGACCCAGTACTTC.

DNA of the CDR3: TGTGCCAGCAGTTTTGGACTAGCCCAAGAGACCCAGTACTTC. This sequence encodes CASSFGLAQETQYF. V gene TRBV5-6 combines with J gene TRBJ2-5, with 8 bases identical to TRBD2. The CDR3 is made up of 14 amino acids. Germline loops: CDR1 SGHDT, CDR2 YYEEEE. The V segment lost 5 bases and the J segment 1 base; nucleotides outside the gene matches: 4.

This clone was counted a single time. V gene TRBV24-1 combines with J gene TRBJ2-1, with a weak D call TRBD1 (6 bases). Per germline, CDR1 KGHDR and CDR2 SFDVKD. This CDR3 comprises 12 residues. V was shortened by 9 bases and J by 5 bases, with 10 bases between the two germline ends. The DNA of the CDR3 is TGTGCCACCCGGACAGTAAACAATGAGCAGTTCTTC. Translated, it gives CATRTVNNEQFF.

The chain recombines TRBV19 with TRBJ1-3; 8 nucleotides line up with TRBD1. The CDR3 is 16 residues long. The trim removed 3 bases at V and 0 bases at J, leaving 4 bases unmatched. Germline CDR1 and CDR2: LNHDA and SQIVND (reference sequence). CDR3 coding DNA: TGTGCCAGTAGTATCACAGGGGGGCCCTCTGGAAACACCATATATTTT. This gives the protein CASSITGGPSGNTIYF. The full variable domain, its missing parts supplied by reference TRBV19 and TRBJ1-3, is DGGITQSPKYLFRKEGQNVTLSCEQNLNHDAMYWYRQDPGQGLRLIYYSQIVNDFQKGDIAEGYSVSREKKESFPLTVTSAQKNPTAFYLCASSITGGPSGNTIYFGEGSWLTVV.

The CDR3 DNA sequence: TGCGCCAGCAGCCAAGATATGCAGGGCCACGAGCAGTACTTC. Protein sequence: CASSQDMQGHEQYF. This chain uses TRBV4-1 with TRBJ2-7; TRBD1 is a possible D gene (5 bases). Germline V gene sequence: CDR1 MGHRA, CDR2 YSYEKL. The CDR3 is made up of 14 amino acids. V was cut by 0 bases and J by 5 bases, with 11 bases left in between.